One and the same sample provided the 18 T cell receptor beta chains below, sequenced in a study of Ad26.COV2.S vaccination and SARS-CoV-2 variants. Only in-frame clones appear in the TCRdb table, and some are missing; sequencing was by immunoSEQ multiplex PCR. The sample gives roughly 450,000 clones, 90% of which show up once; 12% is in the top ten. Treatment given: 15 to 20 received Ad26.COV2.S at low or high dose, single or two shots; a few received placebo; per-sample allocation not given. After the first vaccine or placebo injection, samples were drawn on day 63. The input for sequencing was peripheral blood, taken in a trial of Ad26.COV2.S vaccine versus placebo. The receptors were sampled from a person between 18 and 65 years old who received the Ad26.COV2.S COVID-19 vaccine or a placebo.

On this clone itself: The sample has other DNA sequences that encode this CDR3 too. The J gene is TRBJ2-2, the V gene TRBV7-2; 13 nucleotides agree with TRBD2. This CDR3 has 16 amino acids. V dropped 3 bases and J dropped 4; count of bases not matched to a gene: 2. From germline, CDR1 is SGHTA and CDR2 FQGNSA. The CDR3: CASSLGLAGSTGELFF. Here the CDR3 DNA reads TGTGCCAGCAGCTTGGGACTAGCGGGAAGCACCGGGGAGCTGTTTTTT.

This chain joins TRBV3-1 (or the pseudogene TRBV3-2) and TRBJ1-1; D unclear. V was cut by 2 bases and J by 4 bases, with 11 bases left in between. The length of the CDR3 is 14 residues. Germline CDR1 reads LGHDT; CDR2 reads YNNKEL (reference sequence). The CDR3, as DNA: TGTGCCAGCAGCCAAATGAACTCGGGCACTGAAGCTTTCTTT. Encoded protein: CASSQMNSGTEAFF.

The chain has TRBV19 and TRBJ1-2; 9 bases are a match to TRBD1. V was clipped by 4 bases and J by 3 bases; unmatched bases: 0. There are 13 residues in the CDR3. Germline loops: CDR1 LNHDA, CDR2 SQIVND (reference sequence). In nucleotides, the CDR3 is TGTGCCAGTAGTAGACAGGGGGACTATGGCTACACCTTC. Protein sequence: CASSRQGDYGYTF.

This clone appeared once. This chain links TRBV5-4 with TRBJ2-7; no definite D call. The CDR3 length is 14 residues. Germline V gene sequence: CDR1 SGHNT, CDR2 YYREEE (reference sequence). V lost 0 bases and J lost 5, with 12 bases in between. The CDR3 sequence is CASSLEPLGHEQYF. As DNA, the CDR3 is TGTGCCAGCAGCTTGGAACCCCTAGGGCACGAGCAGTACTTC.

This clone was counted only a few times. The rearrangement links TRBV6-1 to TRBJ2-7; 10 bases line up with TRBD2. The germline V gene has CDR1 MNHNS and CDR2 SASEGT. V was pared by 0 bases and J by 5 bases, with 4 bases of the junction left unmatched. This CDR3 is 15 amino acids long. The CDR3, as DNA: TGTGCCAGCAGTGAAGCGGCTAGCGGGAGTAACGAGCAGTACTTC. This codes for CASSEAASGSNEQYF.

CDR3 region: CASSPSTANTEAFF. In nucleotides, the CDR3 is TGTGCCAGCTCACCGTCTACAGCGAACACTGAAGCTTTCTTT. The V call is TRBV18, the J call TRBJ1-1, with D uncertain. V lost 3 bases and J 1 base, leaving 9 bases between the germline ends. Germline V gene sequence: CDR1 KGHSH, CDR2 LQKENI. The CDR3 covers 14 residues.

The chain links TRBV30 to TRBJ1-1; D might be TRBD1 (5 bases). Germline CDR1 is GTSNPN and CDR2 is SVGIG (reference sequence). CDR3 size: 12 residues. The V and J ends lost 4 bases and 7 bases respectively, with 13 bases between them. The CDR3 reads CAWTSSGLEAFF. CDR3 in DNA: TGTGCCTGGACTTCGTCGGGGCTTGAAGCTTTCTTT. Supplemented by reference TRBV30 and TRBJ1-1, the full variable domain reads SQTIHQWPATLVQPVGSPLSLECTVEGTSNPNLYWYRQAAGRGLQLLFYSVGIGQISSEVPQNLSASRPQDRQFILSSKKLLLSDSGFYLCAWTSSGLEAFFGQGTRLTVV.

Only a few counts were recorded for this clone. CDR3 nucleotide sequence: TGTGCCAGCAGCCAAGATAGGGGATCTAACTATGGCTACACCTTC. Its translation: CASSQDRGSNYGYTF. The rearrangement uses TRBV14 and TRBJ1-2; D is possibly TRBD1 (5 bases). The CDR3 consists of 15 residues. The V gene's germline CDR1 is SGHDN and CDR2 FVKESK. V lost 0 bases, J lost 0 bases, and 8 bases lay in between.

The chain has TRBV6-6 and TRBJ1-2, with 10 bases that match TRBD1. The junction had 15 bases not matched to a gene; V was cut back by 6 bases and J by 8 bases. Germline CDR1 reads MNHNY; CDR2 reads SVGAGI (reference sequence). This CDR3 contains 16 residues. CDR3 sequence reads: CASSRLPGQGERGYTF. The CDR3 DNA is TGTGCCAGCAGCCGCCTCCCCGGACAGGGGGAGAGGGGCTACACCTTC.

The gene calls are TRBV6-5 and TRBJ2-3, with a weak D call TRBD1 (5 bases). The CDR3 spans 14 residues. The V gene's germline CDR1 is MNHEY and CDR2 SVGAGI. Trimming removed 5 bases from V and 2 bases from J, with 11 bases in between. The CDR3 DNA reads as TGTGCCAGCAGTAAGGGGCTCCCCACAGATACGCAGTATTTT. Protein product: CASSKGLPTDTQYF.

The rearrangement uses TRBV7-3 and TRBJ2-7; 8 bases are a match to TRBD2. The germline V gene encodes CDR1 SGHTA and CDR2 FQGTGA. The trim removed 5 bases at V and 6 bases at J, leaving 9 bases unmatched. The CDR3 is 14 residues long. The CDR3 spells CASSPSTSVFEQYF. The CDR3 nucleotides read TGTGCCAGCAGCCCCTCGACTAGCGTATTCGAGCAGTACTTC.

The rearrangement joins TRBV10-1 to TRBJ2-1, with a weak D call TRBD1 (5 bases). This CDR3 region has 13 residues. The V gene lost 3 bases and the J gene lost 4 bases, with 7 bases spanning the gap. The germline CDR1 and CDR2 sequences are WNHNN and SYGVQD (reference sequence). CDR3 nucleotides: TGCGCCAGCAGTGAACAGGTGTACAATGAGCAGTTCTTC. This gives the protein CASSEQVYNEQFF.

Written as DNA, the CDR3 is TGTGCCAGCTCACCTCGCCAACAGAACACCGGGGAGCTGTTTTTT. Protein sequence: CASSPRQQNTGELFF. This chain connects TRBV18 to TRBJ2-2; D ambiguous. Per the germline V gene, CDR1 is KGHSH and CDR2 is LQKENI. Trimming stripped 3 bases from V and 1 base from J, with 9 bases between. CDR3 length: 15 amino acids.

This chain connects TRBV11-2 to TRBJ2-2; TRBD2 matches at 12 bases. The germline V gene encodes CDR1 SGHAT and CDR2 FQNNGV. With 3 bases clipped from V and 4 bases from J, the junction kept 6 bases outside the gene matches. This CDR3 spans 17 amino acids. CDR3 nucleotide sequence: TGTGCCAGCAGCTTGGGGACTAGCGGGTCGTTCACCGGGGAGCTGTTTTTT. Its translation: CASSLGTSGSFTGELFF.

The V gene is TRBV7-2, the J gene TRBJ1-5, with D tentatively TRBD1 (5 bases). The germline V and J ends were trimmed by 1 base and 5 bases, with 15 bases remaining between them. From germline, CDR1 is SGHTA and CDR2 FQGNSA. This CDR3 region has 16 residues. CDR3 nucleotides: TGTGCCAGCAGCTTAGGGGGCCCCCTAAGCGATCAGCCCCAGCATTTT. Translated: CASSLGGPLSDQPQHF. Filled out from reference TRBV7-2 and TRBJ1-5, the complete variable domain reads GAGVSQSPSNKVTEKGKDVELRCDPISGHTALYWYRQSLGQGLEFLIYFQGNSAPDKSGLPSDRFSAERTGGSVSTLTIQRTQQEDSAVYLCASSLGGPLSDQPQHFGDGTRLSIL.

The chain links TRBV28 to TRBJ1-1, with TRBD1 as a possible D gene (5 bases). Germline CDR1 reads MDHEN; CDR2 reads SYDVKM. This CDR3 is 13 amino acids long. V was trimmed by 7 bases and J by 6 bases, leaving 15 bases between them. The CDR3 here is CASTVLQEAEAFF. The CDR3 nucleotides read TGTGCCAGCACCGTACTACAGGAGGCTGAAGCTTTCTTT.

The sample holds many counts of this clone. CDR3 region: CASSRTGGSYEQYF. The CDR3 region has the DNA TGTGCCAGTAGTAGGACAGGGGGCTCCTACGAGCAGTACTTC. This sequence joins TRBV19 and TRBJ2-7; 10 nucleotides agree with TRBD1. CDR1 and CDR2 from the germline V gene are LNHDA and SQIVND (reference sequence). The V and J ends lost 4 bases and 0 bases, in that order; junction bases with no gene match: 0. This CDR3 is 14 amino acids long.

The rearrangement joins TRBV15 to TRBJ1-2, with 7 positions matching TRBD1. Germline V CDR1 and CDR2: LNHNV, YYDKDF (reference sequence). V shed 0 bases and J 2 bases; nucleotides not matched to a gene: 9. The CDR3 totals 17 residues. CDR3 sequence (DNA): TGTGCCACCAGCAGAGACACCAGACAGGGCGAGAACTATGGCTACACCTTC. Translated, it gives CATSRDTRQGENYGYTF.